This T cell receptor beta chain originates from a study of blood T cell repertoires in COVID-19. About the study: Specimens from acute and convalescent COVID-19 originated in the United States, Italy and Spain. PBMCs, B-cell-depleted T cells, or T cells provided the cDNA or gDNA that made up the material.

The CDR3 runs 13 residues. Trimming cost V 5 bases and J 1 base, with 11 bases left between them. Germline V lookup: CDR1 GTSNPN, CDR2 SVGIG (reference sequence). This clone is a singleton in its sample. Per the original data handling: Amplified reference gene primers provided the basis for estimating nucleated cell counts. TCRdb's copy holds only in-frame clones and misses some; the assay was immunoSEQ multiplex PCR. V, J and clone size were drawn from that table, and D and trimming were deduced from the DNA. The data hold around 620,000 clones, with 70% to 90% observed a single time. The chain is built from TRBV30 and TRBJ1-1; D gene unclear. The material sequenced was peripheral blood. The TCR originated in a young woman with acute or convalescent COVID-19. Here the CDR3 DNA reads TGTGCCTGGGGTGATGCCGGGAACACTGAAGCTTTCTTT. Residues: CAWGDAGNTEAFF. Based on the CDR3 plus reference TRBV30 and TRBJ1-1, the full variable domain is SQTIHQWPATLVQPVGSPLSLECTVEGTSNPNLYWYRQAAGRGLQLLFYSVGIGQISSEVPQNLSASRPQDRQFILSSKKLLLSDSGFYLCAWGDAGNTEAFFGQGTRLTVV.